This entry is about one TCR beta chain. This sample was taken from a study of blood T cell repertoires in COVID-19. Repertoires were generated with immunoSEQ multiplex PCR, while TCRdb's copy carries only in-frame clones and drops some. The sample yields under 550,000 clones, around 90% seen once. The CDR3 covers 16 residues. Germline V gives CDR1 KGHDR, CDR2 SFDVKD. V gave up 3 bases and J gave up 0 bases, with 11 bases separating them. The TCR was taken from a man in his late teens or twenties with COVID-19, enrolled during active disease. The chain recombines TRBV24-1 with TRBJ2-1; perhaps TRBD2 as D (5 bases). Material: peripheral blood. The CDR3 nucleotides are TGTGCCACCAGTGATGCGACTATTAGCTCCTACAATGAGCAGTTCTTC. Amino acid sequence: CATSDATISSYNEQFF.